The entry below gives a single T cell receptor (beta chain) sequence along with its context. Its antigen is undetermined. This entry belongs to a study of shared clonotypes between healthy human individuals. Naive CD45RA+ and memory CD45RA-negative subsets were split from CD4+ cells. The assay was run at deep level. Clones were sequenced by immunoSEQ multiplex PCR, and TCRdb holds only the in-frame ones, with some missing. Counted here are roughly 2.4 million clones, 90% to 97% occurring once; the ten biggest clones make up roughly 0.13%. Broader study findings: Memory subsets generally showed smaller estimated richness than naive subsets did. When naive CD4 clonotypes were compared across a few donors, approximately 5% were shared.

Germline CDR1 is WNHNN and CDR2 is SYGVQD (reference sequence). The V and J ends lost 1 base and 2 bases, in that order; junction bases with no gene match: 8. The CDR3 length is 17 residues. The chain recombines TRBV10-1 with TRBJ2-7; 10 bases are a match to TRBD1. This TCR was recovered from a man aged 18 to 29 in good health. Sequenced: naive CD4+ T cells sorted from blood. The sample's subset: CD45RA+ positively selected. Here the CDR3 DNA reads TGCGCCAGCAGTGAGTTGCCCGGACAGGGGGGACCCTACGAGCAGTACTTC. It specifies CASSELPGQGGPYEQYF.